Each of the 9 T cell receptor beta chains below was sequenced from the same sample in a study of neurological immune-mediated disorders. TCRdb redid the calling of the 5' RACE reads with MiXCR, one entry per CDR3 protein. The sample comprises around 60,000 distinct CDR3 sequences, roughly 10% of which are singletons, and more than 6.5% rests with the top ten. Sample time point: longitudinal time-point 1 (baseline). The sequenced material came from PBMCs. Source of these receptors: a male donor with HTLV-1-associated myelopathy (HAM/TSP).

This clonotype was observed at least ten times. The gene calls are TRBV5-1 and TRBJ2-1; 12 bases agree with TRBD1. The CDR3 sequence is 13 residues long. V trimming: 9 bases; J trimming: 5 bases; junction bases outside the gene matches: 3. The V gene's germline CDR1 is SGHRS and CDR2 YFSETQ. The CDR3 nucleotides read TGCGCCACCGGGACAGGGGGCGACAATGAGCAGTTCTTC. It yields the protein CATGTGGDNEQFF. Using reference TRBV5-1 and TRBJ2-1 for the parts outside the CDR3, the full variable domain is KAGVTQTPRYLIKTRGQQVTLSCSPISGHRSVSWYQQTPGQGLQFLFEYFSETQRNKGNFPGRFSGRQFSNSRSEMNVSTLELGDSALYLCATGTGGDNEQFFGPGTRLTVL.

This clonotype was seen at least ten times. J is TRBJ2-7 and V is TRBV5-1, with TRBD1 matching over 8 bases. Germline loops: CDR1 SGHRS, CDR2 YFSETQ. V shed 4 bases and J 7 bases; nucleotides not matched to a gene: 10. This CDR3 has 14 amino acids. The CDR3, as DNA: TGCGCCAGCAGCAATGGACAGGGTCCTAGGGAGCAGTACTTC. Protein sequence: CASSNGQGPREQYF. Together with reference TRBV5-1 and TRBJ2-7, the CDR3 gives the full variable domain: KAGVTQTPRYLIKTRGQQVTLSCSPISGHRSVSWYQQTPGQGLQFLFEYFSETQRNKGNFPGRFSGRQFSNSRSEMNVSTLELGDSALYLCASSNGQGPREQYFGPGTRLTVT.

This clonotype was counted at least ten times. The chain joins TRBV6-6 to TRBJ2-3; possible D gene TRBD1, 6 bases. Trimming took 2 bases from V and 7 from J, leaving 19 bases between them. The CDR3 has 16 residues. The germline gives CDR1 MNHNY, CDR2 SVGAGI (reference sequence). The CDR3 sequence is CASSYGLGQAPNTQYF. The CDR3 DNA reads as TGTGCCAGCAGTTACGGGTTGGGACAAGCCCCCAATACGCAGTATTTT.

Many counts were recorded for this clonotype. DNA for the CDR3: TGTGCCAGCAGCCACAACAGGGGGCGAGGGAGGATCTTCACTGAAGCTTTCTTT. Protein: CASSHNRGRGRIFTEAFF. The chain has TRBV5-6 and TRBJ1-1; TRBD1 matches at 9 bases. Germline V gene data show CDR1 as SGHDT and CDR2 as YYEEEE. The CDR3 extends over 18 amino acids. V was pared by 4 bases and J by 4 bases, with 17 bases of the junction left unmatched.

This chain connects TRBV5-1 to TRBJ1-1; TRBD1 might be the D (5 bases). Germline V gene lookup returns CDR1 SGHRS and CDR2 YFSETQ. The CDR3 is made up of 14 amino acids. Trimming shortened V by 2 bases and J by 0 bases, and 8 bases separated the two germline ends. CDR3 in amino acids: CASSFDRLNTEAFF. CDR3 DNA sequence: TGCGCCAGCAGCTTTGACAGACTGAACACTGAAGCTTTCTTT.

This clonotype was picked up many times. This chain links TRBV14 with TRBJ2-3, with 7 bases matching TRBD2. Trimming removed 1 base from V and 9 bases from J; junction bases left unmatched: 10. The germline gives CDR1 SGHDN, CDR2 FVKESK. This CDR3 region has 15 residues. CDR3: CASSQGGTNLGTQYF. The CDR3 nucleotides are TGTGCCAGCAGCCAAGGAGGGACTAATTTAGGGACGCAGTATTTT.

The sample holds many counts of this clonotype. The rearrangement links TRBV20-1 to TRBJ1-4; D ambiguous. The CDR3 has 11 amino acids. V was shortened by 3 bases and J by 7 bases, with 6 bases between the two germline ends. Germline V CDR1 and CDR2: DFQATT, SNEGSKA (reference sequence). The CDR3 protein is CSARGFEKLFF. The CDR3 DNA is TGCAGTGCTAGGGGATTTGAAAAACTGTTTTTT.

This clonotype was picked up many times. The rearrangement uses TRBV18 and TRBJ2-5; D gene ambiguous. Trimming shortened V by 2 bases and J by 1 base, and 5 bases separated the two germline ends. This CDR3 region has 13 residues. Germline V gene data show CDR1 as KGHSH and CDR2 as LQKENI. CDR3 residues: CASSPNSQETQYF. As DNA, the CDR3 is TGTGCCAGCTCACCAAACAGCCAAGAGACCCAGTACTTC.

This chain links TRBV28 with TRBJ2-7, with D unresolved. Germline loops: CDR1 MDHEN, CDR2 SYDVKM. The CDR3 runs to 15 residues. V lost 10 bases and J lost 7, with 26 bases in between. Here the CDR3 DNA reads TGTGCCATTACGACCCTGGGCCTTCCTGGTGAGGAGCAGTACTTC. As protein: CAITTLGLPGEEQYF.